This passage covers 24 T cell receptor beta chains from one sample sequenced in a study of T cells in Graves' hyperthyroidism and ophthalmopathy. It was RNA transcripts that yielded the amplified TCR beta CDR3 regions. The HTBI primer set served for first-round RT-PCR of the TCR CDR3. One entry per CDR3 protein results from TCRdb running MiXCR on the multiplex PCR reads. The table records about 550,000 distinct CDR3 sequences, roughly 20% of them present only once. Sequencing input: blood. Receptors originate from a young man with Graves' hyperthyroidism.

At least ten counts were recorded for this clonotype. The chain combines TRBV7-2 with TRBJ1-2; D call uncertain. The CDR3 spans 14 residues. The V end lost 5 bases, the J end lost 6 bases, and 16 bases lay between the germline ends. CDR1 and CDR2 from the germline V gene are SGHTA and FQGNSA. CDR3 protein: CASSHGPNGDGYTF. DNA of the CDR3: TGTGCCAGCAGCCACGGGCCCAACGGGGATGGCTACACCTTC.

The chain recombines TRBV4-1 with TRBJ1-1; D is undetermined. In germline, CDR1 is MGHRA, CDR2 YSYEKL. The V gene lost 3 bases and the J gene lost 11 bases, with 16 bases spanning the gap. The CDR3 consists of 13 residues. The CDR3 nucleotides read TGCGCCAGCAGCCAGGTGACACGCCTCGGGGCTTTCTTT. It codes for CASSQVTRLGAFF.

This clonotype was recorded at least ten times. The chain joins TRBV20-1 to TRBJ1-5, with 9 bases matching TRBD1. With 5 bases clipped from V and 3 bases from J, the junction kept 8 bases outside the gene matches. The CDR3 extends over 15 amino acids. Germline V gives CDR1 DFQATT, CDR2 SNEGSKA (reference sequence). The CDR3 spells CSASQGASLNQPQHF. The CDR3 nucleotides are TGCAGTGCTTCACAGGGGGCCAGCCTCAATCAGCCCCAGCATTTT.

This clonotype was detected only a few times. The J gene is TRBJ1-3, the V gene TRBV10-3; 7 nucleotides agree with TRBD1. Unmatched junction bases numbered 12, after V lost 10 bases and J lost 3 bases. This CDR3 has 15 residues. The germline V gene has CDR1 ENHRY and CDR2 SYGVKD. The CDR3 spells CATRPGRGFGNTIYF. For the CDR3, the DNA is TGTGCCACCCGGCCCGGCAGGGGGTTTGGAAACACCATATATTTT.

With respect to this clonotype: The limits of the CDR3 on the DNA are not certain, so only TCRdb's listed CDR3 is given. V gene TRBV6-2 or TRBV6-3 combines with J gene TRBJ1-4. The germline V gene has CDR1 MNHEY and CDR2 SVGEGT. 19 amino acids form the CDR3, both terminal residues included. The CDR3 loop reads CASSSSGHSSWQHNEKLFF.

This clonotype was counted many times. The rearrangement uses TRBV20-1 and TRBJ1-1; D unclear. Germline assignment: CDR1 DFQATT and CDR2 SNEGSKA (reference sequence). The CDR3 extends over 15 amino acids. With 6 bases removed from V and 6 bases from J, the gap between germline ends came to 23 bases. CDR3 sequence reads: CSARGTLGSGPEAFF. The CDR3 coding sequence is TGCAGTGCGCGAGGTACTCTAGGATCCGGGCCTGAAGCTTTCTTT.

There are many counts of this clonotype. The rearrangement uses TRBV6-1 and TRBJ2-7; 10 bases fit TRBD1. The CDR3 totals 16 residues. V dropped 6 bases and J dropped 1; count of bases not matched to a gene: 9. Per germline, CDR1 MNHNS and CDR2 SASEGT. The CDR3 DNA sequence: TGTGCCAGCAGCCCACAGAGGGACAGGGGTTCCTACGAGCAGTACTTC. Its translation is CASSPQRDRGSYEQYF.

This clonotype has at least ten counts. The CDR3 reads CAISDSGAAFF. The CDR3 DNA is TGTGCCATCAGCGATTCAGGGGCGGCTTTCTTT. The V call is TRBV10-3, the J call TRBJ1-1; TRBD1 might be the D (6 bases). Germline V CDR1 and CDR2: ENHRY, SYGVKD. The ends were cut back, 6 bases at V and 11 bases at J, with 13 bases in the middle. CDR3 length equals 11 residues.

This clonotype was counted at least ten times. The chain combines TRBV12-3 or TRBV12-4 with TRBJ2-7; possible D gene TRBD1, 5 bases. CDR3 length equals 13 residues. Trimming removed 6 bases from V and 6 bases from J, with 15 bases in between. CDR3 sequence (DNA): TGTGCCAGCAGCTACCAGGGTAGTGGCGAGCAGTACTTC. Translated: CASSYQGSGEQYF.

This clonotype was seen at least ten times. The gene calls are TRBV6-1 and TRBJ1-2, with D possibly being TRBD1 (5 bases). From germline, CDR1 is MNHNS and CDR2 SASEGT. V gave up 6 bases and J gave up 7 bases, with 12 bases separating them. This CDR3 contains 12 residues. In nucleotides, the CDR3 is TGTGCCAGCAGCCCGGGGGGTGGTGGCTACACCTTC. Translated, it gives CASSPGGGGYTF.

This clonotype showed up many times. The V gene is TRBV20-1, the J gene TRBJ1-2, with 8 bases fitting TRBD1. V shed 3 bases, J shed 4 bases, and the junction held 4 bases outside the gene matches. Germline lookup yields CDR1 DFQATT and CDR2 SNEGSKA (reference sequence). There are 13 residues in the CDR3. CDR3 loop: CSASGTGVYGYTF. The CDR3 DNA reads as TGCAGTGCTAGCGGGACAGGCGTCTATGGCTACACCTTC.

This clonotype came up many times. The CDR3, as DNA: TGTGCCAGCAGCTTAGAGGGGGCCACTACATACAACACTGAAGCTTTCTTT. Translating gives CASSLEGATTYNTEAFF. V usage is TRBV11-1 and J usage is TRBJ1-1, with 7 bases that match TRBD1. The CDR3 spans 17 residues. The trim removed 1 base at V and 2 bases at J, leaving 10 bases unmatched. Germline V gene data show CDR1 as SGHAT and CDR2 as FQDESV (reference sequence).

This clonotype was seen at least ten times. The chain combines TRBV6-1 with TRBJ2-6, with a possible D match to TRBD1 (6 bases). Germline V gene lookup returns CDR1 MNHNS and CDR2 SASEGT. V lost 8 bases and J 0 bases, leaving 11 bases between the germline ends. This CDR3 comprises 15 residues. The CDR3 region has the DNA TGTGCCAGCGCCCAACAGGGCTCTGGGGCCAACGTCCTGACTTTC. Translating it yields CASAQQGSGANVLTF.

This clonotype occurred many times. The chain uses TRBV7-9 and TRBJ2-7; TRBD1 is a possible D gene (5 bases). CDR3 length: 14 residues. Germline assignment: CDR1 SEHNR and CDR2 FQNEAQ (reference sequence). V was shortened by 5 bases and J by 0 bases, with 11 bases between the two germline ends. CDR3 in amino acids: CASSLRTNSYEQYF. CDR3 DNA: TGTGCCAGCAGCCTTCGGACAAACTCCTACGAGCAGTACTTC.

There are a few counts of this clonotype. This rearrangement joins TRBV4-1 to TRBJ2-5; D is uncertain. Trimming shortened V by 1 base and J by 1 base, and 7 bases separated the two germline ends. The CDR3 sequence is 14 residues long. The V gene's germline CDR1 is MGHRA and CDR2 YSYEKL. The CDR3 nucleotides are TGCGCCAGCAGCCAAGGGGTTACCCAAGAGACCCAGTACTTC. It specifies CASSQGVTQETQYF.

This clonotype was detected ten times or more. The rearrangement uses TRBV28 and TRBJ1-5; 7 bases match TRBD1. The CDR3 runs 15 residues. V dropped 8 bases and J dropped 1; count of bases not matched to a gene: 8. CDR1 and CDR2 from the germline V gene are MDHEN and SYDVKM. CDR3: CASSPTTGSNQPQHF. CDR3 DNA: TGTGCCAGCTCCCCTACGACAGGGAGCAATCAGCCCCAGCATTTT. Full variable domain (rest looked up from reference TRBV28 and TRBJ1-5): DVKVTQSSRYLVKRTGEKVFLECVQDMDHENMFWYRQDPGLGLRLIYFSYDVKMKEKGDIPEGYSVSREKKERFSLILESASTNQTSMYLCASSPTTGSNQPQHFGDGTRLSIL.

This clonotype was recorded many times. The rearrangement joins TRBV27 to TRBJ2-3; D may be TRBD2 (5 bases). CDR1 is MNHEY and CDR2 is SMNVEV in the germline V gene (reference sequence). This CDR3 contains 17 residues. V gave up 6 bases and J gave up 0 bases, with 19 bases separating them. The CDR3 DNA reads TGTGCCAGCAGCAAAACCTCAGCGGACGTCAGCACAGATACGCAGTATTTT. Translated: CASSKTSADVSTDTQYF.

The chain couples TRBV6-2 or TRBV6-3 to TRBJ1-1, with 8 bases matching TRBD1. V lost 5 bases and J lost 7; bases outside the gene matches: 12. Germline CDR1 MNHEY, CDR2 SVGEGT. This CDR3 is built from 15 residues. CDR3 nucleotide sequence: TGTGCCAGCAGTGTAGGACAGGGCTGGGAGGGTGAAGCTTTCTTT. Translation: CASSVGQGWEGEAFF.

This clonotype has ten or more counts. The chain combines TRBV2 with TRBJ2-2; D gene ambiguous. The CDR3 contains 13 residues. The germline CDR1 and CDR2 sequences are SNHLY and FYNNEI. V was cut by 8 bases and J by 2 bases, with 9 bases left in between. This CDR3 reads CASLASNTGELFF. The DNA of the CDR3 is TGTGCCAGCCTCGCCTCCAACACCGGGGAGCTGTTTTTT.

This clonotype was counted at least ten times. In nucleotides, the CDR3 is TGTGCCAGCAGCCCGGGACTAGCGGCGAACACCGGGGAGCTGTTTTTT. Protein: CASSPGLAANTGELFF. The chain links TRBV13 to TRBJ2-2; 11 nucleotides align to TRBD2. CDR1 PRHDT and CDR2 FYEKMQ come from the germline V gene (reference sequence). CDR3 size: 16 residues. Trimming took 5 bases from V and 0 from J; bases not matched to a gene: 2.

The V call is TRBV6-1, the J call TRBJ2-7, with 10 bases aligning to TRBD2. The V gene end was trimmed by 6 bases and the J gene end by 4 bases; junction bases not matched to a gene: 9. The germline gives CDR1 MNHNS, CDR2 SASEGT. This CDR3 is 15 amino acids long. Here the CDR3 reads CASSLLAGSRYEQYF. CDR3 DNA sequence: TGTGCCAGCAGCCTACTAGCGGGGAGTAGGTACGAGCAGTACTTC.

V gene TRBV28 combines with J gene TRBJ2-6, with 7 bases identical to TRBD1. The V gene's germline CDR1 is MDHEN and CDR2 SYDVKM. The CDR3 is made up of 17 amino acids. V was pared by 1 base and J by 0 bases, with 3 bases of the junction left unmatched. The CDR3 reads CASSLFAGGSGANVLTF. The CDR3 region has the DNA TGTGCCAGCAGTTTATTCGCAGGGGGCTCTGGGGCCAACGTCCTGACTTTC. The full variable domain, its missing parts supplied by reference TRBV28 and TRBJ2-6, is DVKVTQSSRYLVKRTGEKVFLECVQDMDHENMFWYRQDPGLGLRLIYFSYDVKMKEKGDIPEGYSVSREKKERFSLILESASTNQTSMYLCASSLFAGGSGANVLTFGAGSRLTVL.

This clonotype appeared many times. The gene calls are TRBV6-1 and TRBJ1-2; D gene uncertain. The CDR3 consists of 14 residues. Germline assignment: CDR1 MNHNS and CDR2 SASEGT. V was clipped by 6 bases and J by 1 base, with 12 bases between them. CDR3 bases: TGTGCCAGCAGCCCCGACGGTAATAACTATGGCTACACCTTC. It encodes CASSPDGNNYGYTF.

This clonotype occurred many times. This chain uses TRBV6-1 with TRBJ1-2, with TRBD1 matching 8 bases. The CDR3 has 15 amino acids. Losses at the gene ends were 5 bases for V and 0 bases for J; bases not matched to a gene: 5. CDR1 is MNHNS and CDR2 is SASEGT in the germline V gene. CDR3 bases: TGTGCCAGCAGTAGCCGGACAGGGTCTAACTATGGCTACACCTTC. It codes for CASSSRTGSNYGYTF.